The table lists the clone carrying this T cell receptor (beta chain) with a count of one. In the original workflow: Amplification with reference gene primers provided the estimates of nucleated cell counts. The repertoire was sequenced with immunoSEQ multiplex PCR; TCRdb's copy has only in-frame clones and lacks some. V, J and clone size are those of that table, while D and trimming were read from the DNA. The table lists hundreds of thousands of clones, 88% of them singletons. The entry originates in a study of blood T cell repertoires in COVID-19. In the study overall: The study drew acute and convalescent COVID-19 samples from the United States, Italy and Spain. From T cells, B-cell-depleted T cells, or PBMCs came the material, which was cDNA or gDNA.

Input material: peripheral blood. The origin of this receptor is a woman between 40 and 55 years old who had recovered from COVID-19.

CDR3 amino acids: CASSVGPPMGEAHYEQYF. The CDR3 nucleotides read TGTGCCAGCAGCGTAGGCCCCCCTATGGGGGAGGCACACTACGAGCAGTACTTC. This chain connects TRBV9 to TRBJ2-7, with D possibly being TRBD2 (6 bases). Trimming left V 0 bases short and J 3 bases short, with 22 bases between. Germline V gene lookup returns CDR1 SGDLS and CDR2 YYNGEE. This CDR3 spans 18 amino acids.